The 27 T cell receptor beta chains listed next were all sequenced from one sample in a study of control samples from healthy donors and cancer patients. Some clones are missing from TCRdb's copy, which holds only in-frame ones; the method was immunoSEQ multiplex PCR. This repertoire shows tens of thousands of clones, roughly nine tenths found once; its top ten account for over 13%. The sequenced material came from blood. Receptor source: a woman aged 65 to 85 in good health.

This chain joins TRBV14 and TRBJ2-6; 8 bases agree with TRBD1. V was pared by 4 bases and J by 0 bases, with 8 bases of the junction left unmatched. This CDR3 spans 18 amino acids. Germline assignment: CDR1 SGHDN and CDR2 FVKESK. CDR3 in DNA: TGTGCCAGCAGCCTCTGGGACAGGCGATACTCTGGGGCCAACGTCCTGACTTTC. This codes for CASSLWDRRYSGANVLTF.

CDR3 sequence reads: CAWSGLAGNIQYF. The CDR3 region has the DNA TGTGCCTGGAGTGGACTAGCGGGAAACATTCAGTACTTC. The chain employs TRBV30 and TRBJ2-4, with 10 bases fitting TRBD2. The CDR3 totals 13 residues. The V and J ends lost 1 base and 6 bases, in that order; junction bases with no gene match: 0. Per germline, CDR1 GTSNPN and CDR2 SVGIG (reference sequence).

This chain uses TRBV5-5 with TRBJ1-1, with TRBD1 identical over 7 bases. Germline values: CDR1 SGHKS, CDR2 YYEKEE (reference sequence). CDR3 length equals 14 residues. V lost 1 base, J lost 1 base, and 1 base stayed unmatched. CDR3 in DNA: TGTGCCAGCAGCTTGACAGGGGAGAACACTGAAGCTTTCTTT. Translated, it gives CASSLTGENTEAFF.

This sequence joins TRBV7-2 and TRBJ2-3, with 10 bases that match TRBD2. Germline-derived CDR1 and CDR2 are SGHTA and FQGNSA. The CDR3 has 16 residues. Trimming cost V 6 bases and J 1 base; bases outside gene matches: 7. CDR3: CASRITSGTGTDTQYF. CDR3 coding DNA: TGTGCCAGCAGAATTACTAGCGGGACCGGCACAGATACGCAGTATTTT.

In DNA form, the CDR3 reads TGTGCCAGCAGTTCCGGCGGGCCAGATACGCAGTATTTT. Amino acid sequence: CASSSGGPDTQYF. The rearrangement uses TRBV12-3 or TRBV12-4 and TRBJ2-3; D is possibly TRBD2 (5 bases). V lost 4 bases and J 4 bases, leaving 9 bases between the germline ends. The CDR3 sequence is 13 residues long.

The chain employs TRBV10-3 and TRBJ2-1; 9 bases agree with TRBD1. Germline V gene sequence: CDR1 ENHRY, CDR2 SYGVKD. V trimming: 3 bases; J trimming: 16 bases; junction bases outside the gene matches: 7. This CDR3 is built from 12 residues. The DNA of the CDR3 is TGTGCCATCAGTGACTCCGGGACAGGGACCTTCTTC. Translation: CAISDSGTGTFF.

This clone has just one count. Written as DNA, the CDR3 is TGTGCCAGCAGTCAGGTCGGGGGGGCGGGCGGCTACACCTTC. Amino acids: CASSQVGGAGGYTF. The V gene is TRBV6-5, the J gene TRBJ1-2; maybe TRBD1 (6 bases). The CDR3 runs 14 residues. Trimming cost V 5 bases and J 8 bases, with 18 bases left between them. CDR1 is MNHEY, CDR2 SVGAGI, per germline.

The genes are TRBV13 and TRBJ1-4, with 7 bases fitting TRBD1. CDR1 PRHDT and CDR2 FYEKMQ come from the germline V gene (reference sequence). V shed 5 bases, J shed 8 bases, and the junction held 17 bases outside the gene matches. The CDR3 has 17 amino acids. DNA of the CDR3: TGTGCCAGCAGCCTTAGGGCGCTTGGGACAGTCGAGGAAAAACTGTTTTTT. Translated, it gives CASSLRALGTVEEKLFF.

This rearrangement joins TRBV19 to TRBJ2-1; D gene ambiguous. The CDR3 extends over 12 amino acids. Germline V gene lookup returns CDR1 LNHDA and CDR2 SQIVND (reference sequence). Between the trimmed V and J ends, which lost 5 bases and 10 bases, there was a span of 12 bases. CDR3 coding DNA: TGTGCCAGTAGTGATCCGGGTTACGAGCAGTTCTTC. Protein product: CASSDPGYEQFF. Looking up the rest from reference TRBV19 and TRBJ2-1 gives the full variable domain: DGGITQSPKYLFRKEGQNVTLSCEQNLNHDAMYWYRQDPGQGLRLIYYSQIVNDFQKGDIAEGYSVSREKKESFPLTVTSAQKNPTAFYLCASSDPGYEQFFGPGTRLTVL.

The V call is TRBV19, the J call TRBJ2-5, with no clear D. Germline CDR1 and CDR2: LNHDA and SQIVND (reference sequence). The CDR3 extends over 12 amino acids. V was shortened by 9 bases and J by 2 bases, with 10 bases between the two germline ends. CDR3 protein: CASRNPQETQYF. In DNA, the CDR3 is TGTGCCAGCCGCAACCCTCAAGAGACCCAGTACTTC.

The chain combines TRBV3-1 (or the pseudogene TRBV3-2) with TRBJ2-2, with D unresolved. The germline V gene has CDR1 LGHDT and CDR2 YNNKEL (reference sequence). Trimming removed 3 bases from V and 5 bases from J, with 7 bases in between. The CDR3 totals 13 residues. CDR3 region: CASSQVRTGELFF. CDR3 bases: TGTGCCAGCAGCCAGGTTCGGACCGGGGAGCTGTTTTTT.

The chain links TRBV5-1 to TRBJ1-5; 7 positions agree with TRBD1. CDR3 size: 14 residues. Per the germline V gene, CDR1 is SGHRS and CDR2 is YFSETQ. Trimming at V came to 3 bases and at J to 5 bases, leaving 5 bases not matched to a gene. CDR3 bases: TGCGCCAGCAGCTACGGGACAGAAGATCAGCCCCAGCATTTT. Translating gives CASSYGTEDQPQHF.

CDR3 amino acids: CASSGGHEQYF. The CDR3 DNA sequence: TGCGCCAGCAGCGGGGGCCACGAGCAGTACTTC. The chain carries TRBV10-1 and TRBJ2-7; TRBD1 or TRBD2 may be the D gene (6 bases each). The CDR3 covers 11 residues. Germline values: CDR1 WNHNN, CDR2 SYGVQD (reference sequence). Trimming removed 6 bases at V and 5 bases at J, with 8 bases between.

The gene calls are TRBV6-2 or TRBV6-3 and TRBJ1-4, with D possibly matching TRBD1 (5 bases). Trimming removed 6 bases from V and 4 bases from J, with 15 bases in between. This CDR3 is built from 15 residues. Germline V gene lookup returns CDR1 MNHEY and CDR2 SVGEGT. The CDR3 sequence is CASSPTGTVNEKLFF. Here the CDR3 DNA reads TGTGCCAGCAGCCCTACCGGGACTGTTAATGAAAAACTGTTTTTT.

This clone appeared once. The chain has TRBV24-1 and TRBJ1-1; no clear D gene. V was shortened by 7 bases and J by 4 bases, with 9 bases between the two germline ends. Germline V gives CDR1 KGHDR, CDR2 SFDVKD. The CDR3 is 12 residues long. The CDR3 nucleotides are TGTGCCACCAGCCCTTCGGGCACTGAAGCTTTCTTT. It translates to CATSPSGTEAFF.

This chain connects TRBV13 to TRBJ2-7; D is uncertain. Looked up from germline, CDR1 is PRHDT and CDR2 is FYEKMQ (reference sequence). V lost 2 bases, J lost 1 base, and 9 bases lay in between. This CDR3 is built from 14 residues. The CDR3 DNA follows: TGTGCCAGCAGCTTACGGCAGCTTTCCTACGAGCAGTACTTC. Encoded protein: CASSLRQLSYEQYF.

In DNA, the CDR3 is TGTGCCAGCAGCTTAGGGGGACAGTGGAATCAGCCCCAGCATTTT. The encoded protein is CASSLGGQWNQPQHF. The chain is built from TRBV7-8 and TRBJ1-5, with 7 positions matching TRBD1. With 1 base clipped from V and 4 bases from J, the junction kept 4 bases outside the gene matches. This CDR3 is 15 amino acids long. The V gene's germline CDR1 is SGHVS and CDR2 FQNEAQ.

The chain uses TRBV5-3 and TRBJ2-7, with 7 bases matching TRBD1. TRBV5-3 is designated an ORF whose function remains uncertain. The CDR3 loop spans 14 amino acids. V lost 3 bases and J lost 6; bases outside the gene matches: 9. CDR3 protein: CARSSDRDALEQYF. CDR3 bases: TGTGCCAGAAGCTCAGACAGGGACGCCCTCGAGCAGTACTTC.

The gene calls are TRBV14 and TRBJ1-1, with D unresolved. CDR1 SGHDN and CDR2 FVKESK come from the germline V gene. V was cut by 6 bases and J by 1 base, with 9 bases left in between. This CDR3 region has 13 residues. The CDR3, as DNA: TGTGCCAGCAGTCGTGGGAGGAACACTGAAGCTTTCTTT. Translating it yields CASSRGRNTEAFF.

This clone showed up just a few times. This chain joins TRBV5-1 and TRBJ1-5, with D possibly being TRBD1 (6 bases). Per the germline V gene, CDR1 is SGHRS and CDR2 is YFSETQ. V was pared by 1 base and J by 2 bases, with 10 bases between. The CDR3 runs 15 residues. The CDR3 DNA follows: TGCGCCAGCAGCTTGACAGGGTCGGGCAATCAGCCCCAGCATTTT. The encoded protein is CASSLTGSGNQPQHF.

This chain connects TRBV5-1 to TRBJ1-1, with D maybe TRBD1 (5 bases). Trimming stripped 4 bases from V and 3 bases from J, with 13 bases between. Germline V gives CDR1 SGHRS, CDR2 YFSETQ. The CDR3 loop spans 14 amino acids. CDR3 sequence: CASSLRWGDTEAFF. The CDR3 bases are TGCGCCAGCAGCCTCCGGTGGGGGGACACTGAAGCTTTCTTT.

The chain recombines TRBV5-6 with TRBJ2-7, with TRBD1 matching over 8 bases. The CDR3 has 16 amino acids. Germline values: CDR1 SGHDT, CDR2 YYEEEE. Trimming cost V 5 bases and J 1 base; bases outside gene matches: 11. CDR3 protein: CASSSIDRGISYEQYF. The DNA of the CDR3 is TGTGCCAGCAGTTCCATCGACAGGGGTATATCCTACGAGCAGTACTTC.

The CDR3 sequence: CSALTGAEAFF. DNA for the CDR3: TGCAGCGCCCTGACAGGGGCCGAAGCTTTCTTT. The chain links TRBV29-1 to TRBJ1-1, with 8 nucleotides matching TRBD1. Germline V lookup: CDR1 SQVTM, CDR2 ANQGSEA. CDR3 length equals 11 residues. Unmatched junction bases numbered 6, after V lost 7 bases and J lost 8 bases.

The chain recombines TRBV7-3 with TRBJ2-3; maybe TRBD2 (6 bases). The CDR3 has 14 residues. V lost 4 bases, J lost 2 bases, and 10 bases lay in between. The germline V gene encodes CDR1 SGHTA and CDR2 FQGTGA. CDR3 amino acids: CASSSGGITDTQYF. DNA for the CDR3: TGTGCCAGCAGCTCTGGCGGGATCACAGATACGCAGTATTTT.

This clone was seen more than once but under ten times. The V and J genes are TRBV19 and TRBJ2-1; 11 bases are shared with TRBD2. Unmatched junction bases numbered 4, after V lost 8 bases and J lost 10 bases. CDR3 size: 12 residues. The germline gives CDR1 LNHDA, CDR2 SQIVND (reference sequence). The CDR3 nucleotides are TGTGCCAGTGGGACTAGCGGTCCGGAGCAGTTCTTC. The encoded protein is CASGTSGPEQFF.

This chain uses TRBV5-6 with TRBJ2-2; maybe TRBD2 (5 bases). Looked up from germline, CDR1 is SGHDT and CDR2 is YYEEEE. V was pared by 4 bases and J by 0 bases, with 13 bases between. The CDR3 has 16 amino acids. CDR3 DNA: TGTGCCAGCAGCGCTCTCGGGAACCCGAACACCGGGGAGCTGTTTTTT. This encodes CASSALGNPNTGELFF.

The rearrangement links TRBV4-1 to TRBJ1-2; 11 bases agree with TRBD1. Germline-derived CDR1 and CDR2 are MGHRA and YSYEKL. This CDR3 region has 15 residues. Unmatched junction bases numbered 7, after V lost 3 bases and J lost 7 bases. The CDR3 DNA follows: TGCGCCAGCAGCCAGGACCCGGACAGGGGGCTTGGCTACACCTTC. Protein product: CASSQDPDRGLGYTF.